The clone carrying this T cell receptor (beta chain) was seen a few times. From germline, CDR1 is KGHDR and CDR2 SFDVKD. The CDR3 loop spans 11 amino acids. V was trimmed by 12 bases and J by 8 bases, leaving 15 bases between them. The authors amplified TCR beta CDR3 regions, and they did so from RNA transcripts for repertoire sequencing. First-round RT-PCR relied on HTBI primers, and a second-round multiplex PCR came next. Each CDR3 protein gets one entry after TCRdb re-called the multiplex PCR reads with MiXCR. Here the sample spans 500,000 to 600,000 distinct CDR3 sequences, roughly 39% being singletons. The data belong to a study of Graves' ophthalmopathy and Graves' hyperthyroidism.

This clonotype originated in an adult man with Graves' hyperthyroidism. The chain combines TRBV24-1 with TRBJ1-2; D gene uncertain. The source material was peripheral blood or thyroid tissue (not recorded which). The CDR3 here is CAWSGVRGYTF. The CDR3 DNA reads as TGTGCCTGGAGTGGGGTTCGGGGCTACACCTTC.